This TCR beta chain was sequenced during a study of human thymus T cells. The source of the thymus tissue was resections taken during corrective heart surgery. Assay: immunoSEQ multiplex PCR; the TCRdb copy retains only in-frame clones and omits some. The data hold approximately 70,000 clones, with 85% to 95% observed a single time. The sample consisted of thymus tissue. The receptor was derived from a girl under two years old with a congenital heart defect but otherwise immunologically healthy.

CDR3 loop: CASAPKVNTEAFF. As DNA, the CDR3 is TGTGCCAGCGCCCCTAAGGTGAACACTGAAGCTTTCTTT. The chain uses TRBV5-4 and TRBJ1-1; D call uncertain. Germline assignment: CDR1 SGHNT and CDR2 YYREEE (reference sequence). This CDR3 contains 13 residues. Trimming took off 7 bases at V and 0 bases at J, with 10 bases between the two ends. The whole variable domain, filled in from reference TRBV5-4 and TRBJ1-1, reads ETGVTQSPTHLIKTRGQQVTLRCSSQSGHNTVSWYQQALGQGPQFIFQYYREEENGRGNFPPRFSGLQFPNYSSELNVNALELDDSALYLCASAPKVNTEAFFGQGTRLTVV.